Each of the 26 T cell receptor beta chains below was sequenced from the same sample in a study of shared clonotypes between healthy human individuals. Only in-frame clones appear in the TCRdb table, and some are missing; sequencing was by immunoSEQ multiplex PCR. This table holds 2 million to 3 million clones, 85% to 95% found once. Sequenced: naive CD4+ T cells sorted from blood. Subset given: CD45RA+ positively selected. The receptors were gathered from a man aged 18 to 30 in good health.

This chain uses TRBV7-6 with TRBJ2-7, with 11 bases that match TRBD2. Germline assignment: CDR1 SGHVS and CDR2 FNYEAQ. This CDR3 contains 15 residues. The J segment lost 3 bases and the V segment lost 6 bases, leaving 7 bases of the junction unmatched. The CDR3 loop reads CASRPTSGTYYEQYF. The CDR3 DNA sequence: TGTGCCAGCAGACCGACTAGCGGGACATACTACGAGCAGTACTTC.

CDR3 nucleotides: TGTGCCAGCAGCTTGGCTAGGGCGCGGGGCTACACCTTC. Translating it yields CASSLARARGYTF. The chain links TRBV5-6 to TRBJ1-2; D gene ambiguous. Germline-derived CDR1 and CDR2 are SGHDT and YYEEEE. The V end was cut by 0 bases, the J end by 8 bases, with 11 bases between. This CDR3 contains 13 residues.

The rearrangement links TRBV2 to TRBJ2-1, with 7 bases lining up with TRBD2. J lost 6 bases, V lost 7 bases, and 6 bases had no gene match. The germline gives CDR1 SNHLY, CDR2 FYNNEI. The CDR3 runs to 13 residues. The CDR3: CASIRSGGNEQFF. DNA of the CDR3: TGTGCCAGCATCAGATCGGGGGGCAATGAGCAGTTCTTC.

On this clone itself: No conserved phenylalanine or tryptophan is present at the end of the CDR3, so a read error is the likely explanation. V is TRBV19 and J is TRBJ1-2, with D unclear. This CDR3 contains 13 residues. Germline values: CDR1 LNHDA, CDR2 SQIVND (reference sequence). Trimming shortened V by 0 bases and J by 2 bases, and 4 bases separated the two germline ends. Written as DNA, the CDR3 is TGTGCCAGTAGTATAGACATCAACTATGGCTACACCCTC. It is translated as CASSIDINYGYTL.

V is TRBV6-1 and J is TRBJ1-4; no firm D call. The length of the CDR3 is 15 residues. The germline gives CDR1 MNHNS, CDR2 SASEGT. V dropped 2 bases and J dropped 0 bases, with 7 bases sitting between them. The CDR3 DNA follows: TGTGCCAGCAGTGAAAAGACGCCAACTAATGAAAAACTGTTTTTT. The encoded protein is CASSEKTPTNEKLFF.

Only one count was recorded for this clone. The gene calls are TRBV6-1 and TRBJ2-1; TRBD1 aligns across 8 bases. The CDR3 covers 15 residues. Germline V lookup: CDR1 MNHNS, CDR2 SASEGT. V lost 7 bases, J lost 6 bases, and 11 bases stayed unmatched. CDR3 amino acids: CASNRQGQLGNEQFF. CDR3 coding DNA: TGTGCCAGCAATCGACAGGGGCAGTTAGGCAATGAGCAGTTCTTC.

This chain connects TRBV6-5 to TRBJ1-4, with 7 bases matching TRBD1. The V gene's germline CDR1 is MNHEY and CDR2 SVGAGI. Losses at the gene ends were 6 bases for V and 5 bases for J; bases not matched to a gene: 9. The CDR3 consists of 15 residues. The CDR3 loop is CASRNSGGPNEKLFF. The CDR3 DNA follows: TGTGCCAGCAGAAACTCAGGGGGTCCCAATGAAAAACTGTTTTTT.

The chain couples TRBV2 to TRBJ2-1, with 9 bases aligning to TRBD2. This CDR3 has 13 residues. The V gene's germline CDR1 is SNHLY and CDR2 FYNNEI. Trimming removed 7 bases from V and 2 bases from J; junction bases left unmatched: 0. Written as DNA, the CDR3 is TGTGCCAGCAAGCGGGGGGCCTACAATGAGCAGTTCTTC. Encoded protein: CASKRGAYNEQFF.

V usage is TRBV7-8 and J usage is TRBJ2-5; D call uncertain. The CDR3 is 17 residues long. The V and J ends lost 0 bases and 0 bases respectively, with 14 bases between them. From germline, CDR1 is SGHVS and CDR2 FQNEAQ. In DNA, the CDR3 is TGTGCCAGCAGCTTAGCCAAGGACCTCCGGTACCAAGAGACCCAGTACTTC. This encodes CASSLAKDLRYQETQYF.

The chain employs TRBV11-1 and TRBJ1-6; 10 positions match TRBD1. Germline assignment: CDR1 SGHAT and CDR2 FQDESV (reference sequence). With V trimmed by 5 bases and J by 9 bases, 7 bases remained unmatched. This CDR3 is 15 amino acids long. The CDR3 here is CASSPQGQGVSPLHF. For the CDR3, the DNA is TGTGCCAGCAGCCCACAAGGACAGGGGGTTTCACCCCTCCACTTT.

In regard to this clone: This sample includes further DNA sequences coding for the same CDR3. The V and J genes are TRBV7-2 and TRBJ2-2, with D unclear. This CDR3 comprises 15 residues. CDR1 is SGHTA, CDR2 FQGNSA, per germline. V was trimmed by 2 bases and J by 0 bases, leaving 7 bases between them. The CDR3 protein is CASSLSGTNTGELFF. For the CDR3, the DNA is TGTGCCAGCAGCTTATCCGGAACGAACACCGGGGAGCTGTTTTTT.

The genes are TRBV13 and TRBJ2-1; perhaps TRBD2 as D (6 bases). This CDR3 region has 15 residues. CDR1 and CDR2 (germline): PRHDT, FYEKMQ (reference sequence). The V end lost 4 bases, the J end lost 8 bases, and 18 bases lay between the germline ends. CDR3 residues: CASSYGTPLVDEQFF. DNA for the CDR3: TGTGCCAGCAGCTACGGGACTCCCCTGGTGGATGAGCAGTTCTTC.

V gene TRBV2 combines with J gene TRBJ2-1; D is uncertain. The CDR3 is made up of 14 amino acids. Trimming stripped 5 bases from V and 2 bases from J, with 10 bases between. The germline CDR1 and CDR2 sequences are SNHLY and FYNNEI. The CDR3 here is CASSRRLAYNEQFF. For the CDR3, the DNA is TGTGCCAGCAGTCGCAGACTCGCCTACAATGAGCAGTTCTTC.

The CDR3 DNA reads TGTGCCAGTCAGTCTGGACAGACCTACACCGGGGAGCTGTTTTTT. Its protein is CASQSGQTYTGELFF. V gene TRBV6-1 combines with J gene TRBJ2-2; TRBD1 might be the D (6 bases). V was shortened by 9 bases and J by 3 bases, with 17 bases between the two germline ends. The CDR3 loop spans 15 amino acids. Looked up from germline, CDR1 is MNHNS and CDR2 is SASEGT.

This clone came up once. This rearrangement joins TRBV2 to TRBJ2-7; 10 bases are shared with TRBD2. The CDR3 totals 15 residues. Looked up from germline, CDR1 is SNHLY and CDR2 is FYNNEI. The ends lost 6 bases at V and 4 bases at J; junction bases unmatched: 9. CDR3 bases: TGTGCCAGCAGGTTGGCCAGCGGGGGGGCATACGAGCAGTACTTC. This sequence encodes CASRLASGGAYEQYF.

The chain recombines TRBV7-2 with TRBJ2-7; TRBD1 matches at 8 bases. The V and J ends lost 4 bases and 0 bases, in that order; junction bases with no gene match: 8. The CDR3 runs 16 residues. Germline CDR1 SGHTA, CDR2 FQGNSA. The CDR3 is CASSWGQVPSSYEQYF. The CDR3 DNA reads TGTGCCAGCAGCTGGGGACAGGTTCCTTCCTCCTACGAGCAGTACTTC.

The gene calls are TRBV6-4 and TRBJ2-7; no firm D call. This CDR3 has 12 residues. In germline, CDR1 is MRHNA, CDR2 SNTAGT. V shed 3 bases and J shed 4 bases, with 7 bases lying between them. The CDR3 nucleotides read TGTGCCAGCAGTGAAGCGCGTTACGAGCAGTACTTC. Translation: CASSEARYEQYF.

The V and J genes are TRBV28 and TRBJ1-5; D call uncertain. The CDR3 loop spans 15 amino acids. Germline loops: CDR1 MDHEN, CDR2 SYDVKM. The germline V and J ends were trimmed by 5 bases and 2 bases, with 13 bases remaining between them. CDR3 loop: CASSTPGGGNQPQHF. The CDR3 DNA sequence: TGTGCCAGCAGTACCCCGGGTGGGGGCAATCAGCCCCAGCATTTT.

V and J are TRBV10-3 and TRBJ2-7, with a tentative D call TRBD2 (5 bases). CDR1 and CDR2 from the germline V gene are ENHRY and SYGVKD. This CDR3 comprises 15 residues. V was shortened by 0 bases and J by 9 bases, with 18 bases between the two germline ends. The CDR3 spells CAISESGVLPKGQYF. As DNA, the CDR3 is TGTGCCATCAGTGAGTCGGGAGTCTTACCCAAGGGGCAGTACTTC.

The rearrangement uses TRBV7-2 and TRBJ2-5; TRBD2 matches 10 bases. Trimming took 0 bases from V and 4 from J; bases not matched to a gene: 11. CDR3 size: 18 residues. The germline CDR1 and CDR2 sequences are SGHTA and FQGNSA. CDR3 coding DNA: TGTGCCAGCAGCTTAGCGGTGCTAGCGGGGGCCAGCGGAGAGACCCAGTACTTC. Translated, it gives CASSLAVLAGASGETQYF.

The chain combines TRBV7-9 with TRBJ1-2, with TRBD1 matching over 12 bases. With V trimmed by 4 bases and J by 5 bases, 2 bases remained unmatched. Germline V gene data show CDR1 as SEHNR and CDR2 as FQNEAQ (reference sequence). This CDR3 spans 14 amino acids. The chain's CDR3 is CASSSGQGAYGYTF. CDR3 in DNA: TGTGCCAGCAGCTCGGGACAGGGGGCGTATGGCTACACCTTC.

V is TRBV7-2 and J is TRBJ2-5; a possible D gene is TRBD1 (5 bases). V lost 5 bases and J 4 bases, leaving 14 bases between the germline ends. The CDR3 contains 14 residues. Germline V gene sequence: CDR1 SGHTA, CDR2 FQGNSA. Written as DNA, the CDR3 is TGTGCCAGCAGCGACACCAGGGTGTCAGAGACCCAGTACTTC. It specifies CASSDTRVSETQYF.

The chain combines TRBV19 with TRBJ2-5, with D possibly matching TRBD1 (6 bases). V was trimmed by 2 bases and J by 10 bases, leaving 17 bases between them. Per the germline V gene, CDR1 is LNHDA and CDR2 is SQIVND (reference sequence). There are 14 residues in the CDR3. The CDR3 region is CASSIHLLEGDQYF. In DNA form, the CDR3 reads TGTGCCAGTAGTATACACCTCCTCGAGGGGGACCAGTACTTC.

For this clone: This specimen includes other DNA sequences encoding the same CDR3. The chain uses TRBV9 and TRBJ2-3; D is unresolved. Germline V gives CDR1 SGDLS, CDR2 YYNGEE. Trimming pared 2 bases from V and 3 bases from J, leaving 4 bases between. The CDR3 sequence is 12 residues long. The DNA of the CDR3 is TGTGCCAGCAGCGTGGTGACAGATACGCAGTATTTT. It encodes CASSVVTDTQYF.

This chain links TRBV30 with TRBJ2-1, with D tentatively TRBD1 (6 bases). This CDR3 is 16 amino acids long. The germline CDR1 and CDR2 sequences are GTSNPN and SVGIG (reference sequence). V lost 0 bases to trimming and J lost 1 base, with 13 bases between them. CDR3 sequence: CAWSVFGTLSYNEQFF. CDR3 DNA: TGTGCCTGGAGTGTGTTCGGGACACTTTCCTACAATGAGCAGTTCTTC.

Of note for this clone: This CDR3 is also generated by other DNA sequences in the sample. This rearrangement joins TRBV2 to TRBJ2-5; 11 bases map to TRBD2. Germline loops: CDR1 SNHLY, CDR2 FYNNEI. The CDR3 runs 14 residues. The trim removed 6 bases at V and 5 bases at J, leaving 5 bases unmatched. Here the CDR3 reads CASRLAGVGETQYF. In DNA, the CDR3 is TGTGCCAGCAGACTAGCGGGAGTAGGTGAGACCCAGTACTTC.